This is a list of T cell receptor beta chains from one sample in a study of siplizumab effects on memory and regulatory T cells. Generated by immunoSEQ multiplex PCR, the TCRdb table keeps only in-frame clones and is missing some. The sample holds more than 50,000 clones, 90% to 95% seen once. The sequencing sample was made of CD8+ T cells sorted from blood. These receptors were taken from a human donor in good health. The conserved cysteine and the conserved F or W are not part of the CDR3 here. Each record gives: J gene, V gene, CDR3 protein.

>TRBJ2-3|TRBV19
ASSIAGASTDTQY
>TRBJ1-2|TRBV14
ASSQDLDRADQGYT
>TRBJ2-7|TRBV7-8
ASNNNDEQC
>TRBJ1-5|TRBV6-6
ASRKTGLGDQPQH
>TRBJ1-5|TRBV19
ASSIGWTGVIQPQH
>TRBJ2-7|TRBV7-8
ASLSGTGSYEQY
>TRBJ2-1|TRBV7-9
ASPLDRGSEVDEQF
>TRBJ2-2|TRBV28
ASSSRGGQGTGELF
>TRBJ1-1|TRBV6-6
ASSYGGMNTEAF
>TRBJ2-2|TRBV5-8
ASSFIATNTGELF
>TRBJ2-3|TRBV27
ASNLLAGGPDTQY
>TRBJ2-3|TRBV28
ASRGAGNTDTQY
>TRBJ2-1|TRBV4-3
ASSQSGRRDEQF
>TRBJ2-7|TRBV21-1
ANPPPGY
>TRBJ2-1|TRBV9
ASSARLADNEQF
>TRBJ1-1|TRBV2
ASSDYPPGLNTEAF
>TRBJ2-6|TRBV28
ASHNEVNVLT
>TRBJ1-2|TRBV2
ASSDGNSNYGYT
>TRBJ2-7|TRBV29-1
SVEFPSGRVQY
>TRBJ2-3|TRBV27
ADVGVVRGREPADTQY
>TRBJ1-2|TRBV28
ASSPPQAGVSQGLYGYT
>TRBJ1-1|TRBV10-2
ASYKNTEAF
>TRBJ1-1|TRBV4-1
ASSQVLQGGWTEAF
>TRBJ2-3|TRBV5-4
ASSFFGGADTQY
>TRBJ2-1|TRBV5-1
ASSLKEQPEQF
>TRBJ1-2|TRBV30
AWTIGLNDGYT
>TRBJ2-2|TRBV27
ASYRGGVRGAV
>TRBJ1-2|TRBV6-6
ASSSGTGLFGGYT
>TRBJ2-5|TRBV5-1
ASSLDRETQY
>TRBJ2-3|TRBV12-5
ASGPGLNTDTQY
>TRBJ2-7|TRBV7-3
ASSFGSYEQY
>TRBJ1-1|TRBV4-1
ASSQDGRGVTEAF
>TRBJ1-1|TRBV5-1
ASSLDSGTMNTEAF
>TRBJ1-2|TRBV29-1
SVTAGGFNYGYT
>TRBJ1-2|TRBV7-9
ASSFLDRGYGYT
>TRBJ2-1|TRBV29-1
SVSGGEDKSYNEQF
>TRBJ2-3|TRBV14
ASSQVLAGSGDTQY
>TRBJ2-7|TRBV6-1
ASSDLFTYEQY
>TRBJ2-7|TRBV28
ASRDQDTAYEQY